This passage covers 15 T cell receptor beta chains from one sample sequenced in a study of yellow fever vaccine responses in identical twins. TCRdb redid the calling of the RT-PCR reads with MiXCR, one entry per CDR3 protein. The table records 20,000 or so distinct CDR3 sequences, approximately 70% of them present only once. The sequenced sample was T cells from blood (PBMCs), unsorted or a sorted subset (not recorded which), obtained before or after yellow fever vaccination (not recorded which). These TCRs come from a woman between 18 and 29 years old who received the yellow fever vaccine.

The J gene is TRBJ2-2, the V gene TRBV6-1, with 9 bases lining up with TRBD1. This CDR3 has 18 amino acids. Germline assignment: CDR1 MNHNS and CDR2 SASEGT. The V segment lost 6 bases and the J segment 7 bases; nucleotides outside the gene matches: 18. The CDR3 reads CASRGQIQGALDGGELFF. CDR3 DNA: TGTGCCAGCAGAGGCCAAATACAGGGGGCTCTGGACGGCGGGGAGCTGTTTTTT.

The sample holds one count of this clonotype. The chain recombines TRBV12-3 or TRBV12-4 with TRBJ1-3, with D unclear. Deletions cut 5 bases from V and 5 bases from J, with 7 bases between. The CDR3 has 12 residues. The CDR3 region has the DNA TGTGCCAGCAGTGCCCAAAGAAACACCATATATTTT. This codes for CASSAQRNTIYF.

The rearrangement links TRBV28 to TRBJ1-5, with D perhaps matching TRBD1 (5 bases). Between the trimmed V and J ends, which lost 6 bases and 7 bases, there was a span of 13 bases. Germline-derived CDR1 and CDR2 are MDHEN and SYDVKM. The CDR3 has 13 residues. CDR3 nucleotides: TGTGCCAGCAGCTACCTCCGGGGCCAGCCCCAGCATTTT. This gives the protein CASSYLRGQPQHF.

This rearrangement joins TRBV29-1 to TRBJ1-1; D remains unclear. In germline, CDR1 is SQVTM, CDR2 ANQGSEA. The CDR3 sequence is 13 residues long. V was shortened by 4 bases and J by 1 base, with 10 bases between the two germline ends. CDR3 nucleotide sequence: TGCAGCGTTGGGCGTCAGACGAACACTGAAGCTTTCTTT. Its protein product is CSVGRQTNTEAFF.

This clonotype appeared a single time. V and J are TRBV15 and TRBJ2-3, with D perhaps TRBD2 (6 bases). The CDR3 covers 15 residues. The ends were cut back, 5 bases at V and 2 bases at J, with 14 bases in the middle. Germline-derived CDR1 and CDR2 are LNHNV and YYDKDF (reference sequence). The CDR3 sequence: CATSGAGTDTDTQYF. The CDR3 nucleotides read TGTGCCACCAGCGGGGCCGGGACTGACACAGATACGCAGTATTTT.

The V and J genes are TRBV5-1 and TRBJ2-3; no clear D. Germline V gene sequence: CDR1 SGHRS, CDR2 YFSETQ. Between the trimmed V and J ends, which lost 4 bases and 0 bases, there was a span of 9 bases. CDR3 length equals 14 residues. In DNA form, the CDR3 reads TGCGCCAGCAGCCAGCCGACCAGCACAGATACGCAGTATTTT. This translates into CASSQPTSTDTQYF.

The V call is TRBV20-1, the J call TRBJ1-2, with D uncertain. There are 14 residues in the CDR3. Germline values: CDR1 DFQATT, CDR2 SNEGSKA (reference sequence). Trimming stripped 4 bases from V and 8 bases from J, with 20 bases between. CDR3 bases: TGCAGTGCTAAACAACGGACGCTCCGCCAGGGCTACACCTTC. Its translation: CSAKQRTLRQGYTF.

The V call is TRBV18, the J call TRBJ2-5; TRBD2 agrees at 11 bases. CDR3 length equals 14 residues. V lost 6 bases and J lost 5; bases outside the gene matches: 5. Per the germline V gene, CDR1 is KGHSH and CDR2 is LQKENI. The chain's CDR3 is CASSATSGEETQYF. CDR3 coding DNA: TGTGCCAGCTCGGCGACTAGCGGGGAGGAGACCCAGTACTTC.

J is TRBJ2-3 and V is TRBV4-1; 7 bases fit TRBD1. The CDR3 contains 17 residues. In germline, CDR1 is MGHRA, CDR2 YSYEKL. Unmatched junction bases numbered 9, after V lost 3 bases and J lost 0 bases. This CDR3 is CASSHTDRRPSTDTQYF. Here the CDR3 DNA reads TGCGCCAGCAGCCATACGGACAGGCGACCTAGCACAGATACGCAGTATTTT.

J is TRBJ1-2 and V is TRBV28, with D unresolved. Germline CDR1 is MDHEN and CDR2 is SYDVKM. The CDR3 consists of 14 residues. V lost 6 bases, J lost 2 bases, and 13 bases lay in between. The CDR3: CASSYDRGNYGYTF. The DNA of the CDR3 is TGTGCCAGCAGCTACGATAGAGGGAACTATGGCTACACCTTC.

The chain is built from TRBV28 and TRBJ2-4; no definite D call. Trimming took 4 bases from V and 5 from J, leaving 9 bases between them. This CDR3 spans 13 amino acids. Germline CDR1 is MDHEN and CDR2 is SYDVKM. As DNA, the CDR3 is TGTGCCAGCAGTTCAGGACGGCAAAACATTCAGTACTTC. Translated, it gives CASSSGRQNIQYF.

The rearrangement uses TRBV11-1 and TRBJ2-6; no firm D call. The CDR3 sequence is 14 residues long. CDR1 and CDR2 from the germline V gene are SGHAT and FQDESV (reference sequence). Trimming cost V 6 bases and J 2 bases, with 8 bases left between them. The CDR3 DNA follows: TGTGCCAGCAGTCTCCCCGCTGGGGCCAACGTCCTGACTTTC. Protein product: CASSLPAGANVLTF. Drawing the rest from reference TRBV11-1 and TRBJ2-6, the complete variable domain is EAEVAQSPRYKITEKSQAVAFWCDPISGHATLYWYRQILGQGPELLVQFQDESVVDDSQLPKDRFSAERLKGVDSTLKIQPAELGDSAMYLCASSLPAGANVLTFGAGSRLTVL.

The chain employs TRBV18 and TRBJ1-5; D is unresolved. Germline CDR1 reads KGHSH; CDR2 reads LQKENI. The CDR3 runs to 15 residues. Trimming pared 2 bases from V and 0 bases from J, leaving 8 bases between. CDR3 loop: CASSPNGYSNQPQHF. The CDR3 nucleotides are TGTGCCAGCTCACCAAACGGATATAGCAATCAGCCCCAGCATTTT.

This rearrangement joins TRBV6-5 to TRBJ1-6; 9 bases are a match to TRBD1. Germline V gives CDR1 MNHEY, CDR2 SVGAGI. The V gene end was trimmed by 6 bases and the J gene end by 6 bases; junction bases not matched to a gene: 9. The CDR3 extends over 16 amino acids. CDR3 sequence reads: CASRYQTGGLNSPLHF. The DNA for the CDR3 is TGTGCCAGCAGATACCAGACAGGGGGACTTAATTCACCCCTCCACTTT.

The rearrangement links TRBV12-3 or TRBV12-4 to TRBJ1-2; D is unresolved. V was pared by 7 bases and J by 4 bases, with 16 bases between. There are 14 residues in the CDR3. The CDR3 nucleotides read TGTGCCAGCACCACGGGGTCGTCCTTCTATGGCTACACCTTC. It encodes CASTTGSSFYGYTF.